The next 16 T cell receptor beta chains were all read from a single sample in a study of spatial heterogeneity in lung cancer. Time point reported: blood at routine non-recurrence follow-up after resection. A single record per CDR3 protein comes from TCRdb applying MiXCR to the 5' RACE reads. Among roughly 71,000 distinct CDR3 sequences listed, approximately 9% were seen once. Sequences were derived from PBMCs, sampled at follow-up. All receptors derive from a female donor with early-stage non-small cell lung cancer.

The table lists this clonotype with many counts. The chain carries TRBV11-2 and TRBJ2-2, with TRBD1 as a possible D gene (6 bases). The CDR3 runs 17 residues. V was pared by 2 bases and J by 4 bases, with 17 bases between. Germline assignment: CDR1 SGHAT and CDR2 FQNNGV. CDR3 bases: TGTGCCAGCAGCTTACAGGGTCGACAGGATACCACCGGGGAGCTGTTTTTT. Translating gives CASSLQGRQDTTGELFF. The full variable domain, completed using reference TRBV11-2 and TRBJ2-2, is EAGVAQSPRYKIIEKRQSVAFWCNPISGHATLYWYQQILGQGPKLLIQFQNNGVVDDSQLPKDRFSAERLKGVDSTLKIQPAKLEDSAVYLCASSLQGRQDTTGELFFGEGSRLTVL.

The V call is TRBV20-1, the J call TRBJ1-1; D is ambiguous. Trimming stripped 4 bases from V and 5 bases from J, with 14 bases between. Germline V lookup: CDR1 DFQATT, CDR2 SNEGSKA (reference sequence). This CDR3 is built from 13 residues. CDR3 bases: TGCAGTGCTACCCTAGGCGCGGGGACTGAAGCTTTCTTT. This encodes CSATLGAGTEAFF.

This clonotype was detected a few times. This rearrangement joins TRBV7-9 to TRBJ2-3; D may be TRBD1 or TRBD2 (5 bases each). V lost 1 base to trimming and J lost 4 bases, with 12 bases between them. Germline V gene lookup returns CDR1 SEHNR and CDR2 FQNEAQ (reference sequence). The CDR3 has 15 residues. The CDR3 DNA sequence: TGTGCCAGCAGCTTAGGGGGGAGCGGTCCAGATACGCAGTATTTT. Translating it yields CASSLGGSGPDTQYF.

For the CDR3, the DNA is TGTGCCACTGCGGGGAGGGCGGCACCCAGCACAGATACGCAGTATTTT. Its translation is CATAGRAAPSTDTQYF. The genes are TRBV7-6 and TRBJ2-3; 7 bases line up with TRBD2. CDR3 size: 16 residues. Trimming removed 10 bases from V and 0 bases from J; junction bases left unmatched: 13. Germline V lookup: CDR1 SGHVS, CDR2 FNYEAQ.

There are many counts of this clonotype. The chain employs TRBV7-3 and TRBJ2-1; 8 bases line up with TRBD1. Germline-derived CDR1 and CDR2 are SGHTA and FQGTGA. V gave up 3 bases and J gave up 6 bases; unmatched junction bases: 4. The CDR3 consists of 14 residues. CDR3 DNA: TGTGCCAGCAGCTTGGACAGGGAAGTCAATGAGCAGTTCTTC. It is translated as CASSLDREVNEQFF.

The sample holds a few counts of this clonotype. CDR3 DNA sequence: TGTGCCATCCAGCGGGAAAGCACAGATACGCAGTATTTT. Translated, it gives CAIQRESTDTQYF. The rearrangement links TRBV6-2 or TRBV6-3 to TRBJ2-3, with 7 bases that match TRBD2. Germline V gene sequence: CDR1 MNHEY, CDR2 SVGEGT. Trimming removed 10 bases from V and 0 bases from J; junction bases left unmatched: 4. The length of the CDR3 is 13 residues.

This clonotype appeared a few times. This chain links TRBV9 with TRBJ2-1, with TRBD2 identical over 8 bases. The J segment lost 8 bases and the V segment lost 1 base, leaving 11 bases of the junction unmatched. Germline V gene data show CDR1 as SGDLS and CDR2 as YYNGEE. The CDR3 consists of 16 residues. CDR3 loop: CASSVISGSLIDEQFF. CDR3 coding DNA: TGTGCCAGCAGCGTAATCAGCGGGAGTTTGATCGATGAGCAGTTCTTC.

This clonotype appeared many times. The chain employs TRBV3-1 and TRBJ2-7; D is unclear. V was trimmed by 0 bases and J by 0 bases, leaving 9 bases between them. CDR3 length: 15 amino acids. The germline V gene encodes CDR1 LGHDT and CDR2 YNNKEL (reference sequence). The CDR3 nucleotides read TGTGCCAGCAGCCAAGATCCCCGATACTCCTACGAGCAGTACTTC. Translating gives CASSQDPRYSYEQYF.

This clonotype was detected many times. The chain employs TRBV29-1 and TRBJ2-1, with 12 nucleotides matching TRBD2. The CDR3 is 15 residues long. J was trimmed by 6 bases and V by 2 bases; bases with no gene match: 5. In germline, CDR1 is SQVTM, CDR2 ANQGSEA. Written as DNA, the CDR3 is TGCAGCGTTGAACCCTCTAGCGGGAGGGCCAATGAGCAGTTCTTC. It yields the protein CSVEPSSGRANEQFF.

The genes are TRBV30 and TRBJ2-5; perhaps TRBD2 as D (5 bases). Trimming shortened V by 1 base and J by 4 bases, and 13 bases separated the two germline ends. CDR3 length equals 14 residues. Germline values: CDR1 GTSNPN, CDR2 SVGIG (reference sequence). The CDR3 region has the DNA TGTGCCTGGAGTGCGACTAAGAGAGGAGAGACCCAGTACTTC. This gives the protein CAWSATKRGETQYF.

This clonotype was observed many times. V and J are TRBV7-8 and TRBJ1-2; 7 bases map to TRBD1. J gave up 2 bases and V 4 bases, and 7 bases lay outside the gene matches. The CDR3 runs to 15 residues. CDR1 and CDR2 (germline): SGHVS, FQNEAQ. The CDR3 DNA sequence: TGTGCCAGCAGCTCTACGCAGGGGGGAAACTATGGCTACACCTTC. Residues: CASSSTQGGNYGYTF.

The sample holds a few counts of this clonotype. The V gene is TRBV20-1, the J gene TRBJ1-6; tentative D call: TRBD1 (6 bases). V lost 5 bases to trimming and J lost 4 bases, with 9 bases between them. The CDR3 is made up of 13 amino acids. Germline V gives CDR1 DFQATT, CDR2 SNEGSKA (reference sequence). CDR3 nucleotide sequence: TGCAGTGCTTCGGGACAATATAATTCACCCCTCCACTTT. Translation: CSASGQYNSPLHF.

Turning to this clonotype: Being one base from a much bigger clone, this may be a read error. Given the absence of the conserved phenylalanine or tryptophan at the CDR3 end, a read error is likely. The chain couples TRBV5-1 to TRBJ2-2; D is unclear. Trimming cost V 0 bases and J 2 bases, with 2 bases left between them. Germline CDR1 SGHRS, CDR2 YFSETQ. CDR3 size: 13 residues. This CDR3 is CASSLDNTGELFL. The CDR3 DNA sequence: TGCGCCAGCAGCTTGGACAACACCGGGGAGCTGTTTCTT.

The chain has TRBV29-1 and TRBJ1-1; 8 bases are shared with TRBD1. V lost 1 base, J lost 3 bases, and 4 bases stayed unmatched. Germline V gene sequence: CDR1 SQVTM, CDR2 ANQGSEA. The CDR3 runs to 14 residues. The CDR3 coding sequence is TGCAGCGTTGAAGGAGGACAGGGAGACACTGAAGCTTTCTTT. This codes for CSVEGGQGDTEAFF.

This clonotype was recorded at least ten times. The V call is TRBV12-5, the J call TRBJ1-2; 7 nucleotides line up with TRBD1. With V trimmed by 7 bases and J by 3 bases, 8 bases remained unmatched. Germline CDR1 reads LGHNT; CDR2 reads FRNRAP. CDR3 length: 14 amino acids. CDR3 in DNA: TGTGCTAGTGCCATGACAGGGTTTGACTATGGCTACACCTTC. Amino acid sequence: CASAMTGFDYGYTF.

This clonotype was seen ten or more times. The chain is built from TRBV11-3 and TRBJ2-1; a weak D match, TRBD1 (6 bases). Germline V gives CDR1 SGHNT, CDR2 YENEEA. V dropped 5 bases and J dropped 5 bases, with 19 bases sitting between them. CDR3 length: 16 amino acids. The CDR3 region has the DNA TGTGCCAGCAGCCCCCGGACCGGGACAATTAACAATGAGCAGTTCTTC. This sequence encodes CASSPRTGTINNEQFF.